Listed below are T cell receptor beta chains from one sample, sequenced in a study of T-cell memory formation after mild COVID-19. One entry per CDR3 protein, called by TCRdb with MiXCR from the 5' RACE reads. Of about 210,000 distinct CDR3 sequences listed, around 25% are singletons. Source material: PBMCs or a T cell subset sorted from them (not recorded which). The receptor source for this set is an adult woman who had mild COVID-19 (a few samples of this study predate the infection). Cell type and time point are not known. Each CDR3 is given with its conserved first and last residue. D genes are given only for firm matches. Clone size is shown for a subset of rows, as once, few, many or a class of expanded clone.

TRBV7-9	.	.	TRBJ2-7	CASSLEQVFSYEQYF	TGTGCCAGCAGCTTAGAACAGGTCTTCTCCTACGAGCAGTACTTC
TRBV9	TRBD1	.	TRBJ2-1	CASSVGQSSYNEQFF	TGTGCCAGCAGCGTGGGACAGAGCTCCTACAATGAGCAGTTCTTC
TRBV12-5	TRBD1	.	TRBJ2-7	CASGPGGDSYEQYF	TGTGCTAGTGGTCCAGGGGGCGACTCCTACGAGCAGTACTTC
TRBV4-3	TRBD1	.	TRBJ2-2	CASSQGQGANTGELFF	TGCGCCAGCAGCCAAGGGCAGGGGGCTAACACCGGGGAGCTGTTTTTT
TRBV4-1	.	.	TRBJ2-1	CASSPKARNEQFF	TGCGCCAGCAGTCCCAAGGCGAGGAATGAGCAGTTCTTC
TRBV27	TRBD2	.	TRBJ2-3	CASSLSVAGGPGGQYF	TGTGCCAGCAGTTTATCGGTAGCGGGGGGGCCCGGTGGGCAGTATTTT
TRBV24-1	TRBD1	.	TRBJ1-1	CATSDPNRDREAFF	TGTGCCACCAGTGACCCGAACCGGGACAGGGAAGCTTTCTTT
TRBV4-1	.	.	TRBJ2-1	CASSHFTGTLNEQFF	TGCGCCAGCAGCCACTTTACCGGGACCTTGAATGAGCAGTTCTTC
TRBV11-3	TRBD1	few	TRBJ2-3	CASSLRDRPWSQYF	TGTGCCAGCAGCCTCCGGGACAGACCCTGGTCGCAGTATTTT
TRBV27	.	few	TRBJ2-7	CASSSLDAVSYEQYF	TGTGCCAGCAGTTCCCTAGATGCGGTGTCCTACGAGCAGTACTTC
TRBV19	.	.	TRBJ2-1	CASSIDFRGPYNEQFF	TGTGCCAGTAGTATAGACTTCCGGGGGCCCTACAATGAGCAGTTCTTC
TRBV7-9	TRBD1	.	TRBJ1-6	CASSSTGGAAYNSPLHF	TGTGCCAGCAGCTCCACAGGGGGGGCCGCCTATAATTCACCCCTCCACTTT
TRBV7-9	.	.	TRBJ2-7	CASSPSAYRGIGQYF	TGTGCCAGCAGCCCGAGCGCCTACCGGGGTATTGGGCAGTACTTC
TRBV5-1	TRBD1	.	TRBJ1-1	CASSLATGVTEAFF	TGCGCCAGCAGCTTGGCCACAGGGGTTACTGAAGCTTTCTTT
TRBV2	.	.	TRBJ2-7	CASNYQGPLSYEQYF	TGTGCCAGCAATTACCAAGGACCCCTATCCTACGAGCAGTACTTC
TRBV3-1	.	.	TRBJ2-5	CASRVGQPDQETQYF	TGTGCCAGCAGAGTCGGACAGCCGGATCAAGAGACCCAGTACTTC
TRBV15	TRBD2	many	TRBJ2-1	CATSGERGPYNEQFF	TGTGCCACCAGCGGCGAGCGGGGCCCCTACAATGAGCAGTTCTTC
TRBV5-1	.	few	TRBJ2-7	CASSLTGTEQYF	TGCGCCAGCAGCCTCACAGGGACGGAGCAGTACTTC
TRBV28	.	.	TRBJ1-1	CASTQGGTEAFF	TGTGCCAGCACGCAGGGAGGCACTGAAGCTTTCTTT
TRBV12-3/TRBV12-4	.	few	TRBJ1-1	CASSSKQGGLDEAFF	TGTGCCAGCAGTTCCAAACAGGGTGGGTTGGATGAAGCTTTCTTT
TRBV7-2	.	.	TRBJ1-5	CASSSGQNQPQHF	TGTGCCAGCAGCTCCGGACAGAATCAGCCCCAGCATTTT
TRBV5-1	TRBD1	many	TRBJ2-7	CASSLTGTAYEQYF	TGCGCCAGCAGCCTAACCGGGACAGCCTACGAGCAGTACTTC
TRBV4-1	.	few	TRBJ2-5	CASSQEGRSQETQYF	TGCGCCAGCAGCCAAGAAGGAAGGAGCCAAGAGACCCAGTACTTC
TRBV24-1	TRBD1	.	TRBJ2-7	CATSDSGTGGYEQYF	TGTGCCACCAGTGATTCCGGGACAGGCGGCTACGAGCAGTACTTC
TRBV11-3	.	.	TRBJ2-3	CASSLDPDPITQYF	TGTGCCAGCAGCTTAGACCCGGACCCGATTACGCAGTATTTT
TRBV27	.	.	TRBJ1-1	CASSFGKGLNTEAFF	TGTGCCAGCAGTTTTGGAAAGGGGCTGAACACTGAAGCTTTCTTT
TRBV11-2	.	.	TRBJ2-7	CASREDRLAYEQYF	TGTGCCAGCAGGGAAGACAGGCTCGCCTACGAGCAGTACTTC
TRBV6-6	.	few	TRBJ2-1	CASSYSAVYNEQFF	TGTGCCAGCAGTTACTCGGCGGTATACAATGAGCAGTTCTTC
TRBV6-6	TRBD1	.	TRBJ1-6	CASSYPDRGYNSPLHF	TGTGCCAGCAGTTACCCGGACAGGGGATATAATTCACCCCTCCACTTT
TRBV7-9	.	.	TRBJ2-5	CASSLRGTQETQYF	TGTGCCAGCAGCTTGAGGGGAACCCAAGAGACCCAGTACTTC
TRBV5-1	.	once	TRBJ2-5	CASSLTGGGHLQETQYF	TGCGCCAGCAGCCTGACGGGTGGGGGACACCTTCAAGAGACCCAGTACTTC
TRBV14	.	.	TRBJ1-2	CASARDYNYGYTF	TGTGCCAGCGCCCGGGACTATAACTATGGCTACACCTTC
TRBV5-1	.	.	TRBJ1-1	CASSFEQVATEAFF	TGCGCCAGCAGCTTTGAACAGGTGGCCACTGAAGCTTTCTTT
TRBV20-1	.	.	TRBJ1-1	CSAPGGRWAEAFF	TGCAGTGCTCCGGGGGGCCGTTGGGCTGAAGCTTTCTTT
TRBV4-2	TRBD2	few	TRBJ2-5	CASSQEPLAGVTQYF	TGTGCCAGCAGCCAAGAGCCGCTAGCGGGGGTGACCCAGTACTTC
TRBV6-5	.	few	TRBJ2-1	CASSYSLGRGNEQFF	TGTGCCAGCAGTTACTCCCTGGGCCGGGGCAATGAGCAGTTCTTC
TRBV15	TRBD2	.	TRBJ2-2	CATSRDRTSRTGELFF	TGTGCCACCAGCAGAGATAGGACTAGCCGCACCGGGGAGCTGTTTTTT
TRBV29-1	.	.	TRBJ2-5	CSVVAVKYQETQYF	TGCAGCGTTGTAGCGGTGAAGTACCAAGAGACCCAGTACTTC
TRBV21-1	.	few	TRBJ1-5	CASSKGGRLGSNQPQHF	TGTGCCAGCAGCAAAGGGGGCAGGCTGGGGAGCAATCAGCCCCAGCATTTT